Listed below are T cell receptor beta chains from one sample, sequenced in a study of blood T cells in healthy people across ages. MiXCR, applied by TCRdb to the 5' RACE reads, yields one record per CDR3 protein. In the table there are approximately 1.5 million distinct CDR3 sequences, almost 35% of which are singletons. The sample was blood. These receptor sequences come from a woman in her 30s in good health. The CDR3 runs from the conserved cysteine through the conserved F or W. Fields, in order: CDR3 DNA, CDR3 protein, J gene, V gene, D gene, clone size. D genes are given only for firm matches. The size of a clone is reported for some rows only, either as once, few or many, or as a class for expanded clones.

TGTGCTAGTGGTCGGGACAGGAGGGGTGAGCAGTTCTTC | CASGRDRRGEQFF | TRBJ2-1 | TRBV12-5 | TRBD1 | -
TGTGCCACCAGCAGGGAGGGGAATTCCGAGCAGTACTTC | CATSREGNSEQYF | TRBJ2-7 | TRBV15 | - | few
TGCGCCAGCAGTGACCTCGGGGCCGGCCCCAATGAGCAGTTCTTC | CASSDLGAGPNEQFF | TRBJ2-1 | TRBV10-2 | - | few
TGTGCCATCAGTGATAGAAGGACTTTCGATTCAGAGACCCAGTACTTC | CAISDRRTFDSETQYF | TRBJ2-5 | TRBV10-3 | - | many
TGTGCCAGCCTTTCCCCAGGGACCCACGAGCAGTACTTC | CASLSPGTHEQYF | TRBJ2-7 | TRBV6-5 | - | few
TGTGCCAGCAGCGAAAACAGTCAAGAGACCCAGTACTTC | CASSENSQETQYF | TRBJ2-5 | TRBV5-4 | - | few
TGTGCCATACTAGCGGGGGCTGGCAATGAGCAGTTCTTC | CAILAGAGNEQFF | TRBJ2-1 | TRBV7-2 | TRBD2 | few
TGCGCCAGCAGCCGACATCCCAGCGGGGGGTACAATGAGCAGTTCTTC | CASSRHPSGGYNEQFF | TRBJ2-1 | TRBV4-1 | TRBD2 | few
TGTGCCAGCAGCGCCCGGGGTGATAGCAATCAGCCCCAGCATTTT | CASSARGDSNQPQHF | TRBJ1-5 | TRBV7-9 | - | -
TGTGCCAGCAGTGTACCGGCCTCTGCCTGGGATACGCAGTATTTT | CASSVPASAWDTQYF | TRBJ2-3 | TRBV2 | - | -
TGTGCCAGCAGTTTACGAGGGGGTGGTGAAAAACTGTTTTTT | CASSLRGGGEKLFF | TRBJ1-4 | TRBV27 | - | -
TGTGCCAGCAGTTTGTCGGGACTAGGTTTAGGAGATACGCAGTATTTT | CASSLSGLGLGDTQYF | TRBJ2-3 | TRBV27 | TRBD2 | few
TGTGCCAGCAGCCCTTTCCGGGGGAGAGAGACCCAGTACTTC | CASSPFRGRETQYF | TRBJ2-5 | TRBV28 | - | few
TGTGCCAGCAGCCAAGAGAAGGAAACTAACGGGCACTATGGCTACACCTTC | CASSQEKETNGHYGYTF | TRBJ1-2 | TRBV3-1 | - | -
TGTGCCAGCAGTGAAATCCCTAGCAATCAGCCCCAGCATTTT | CASSEIPSNQPQHF | TRBJ1-5 | TRBV2 | - | -
TGTGCCAGCGGCGTCACGGGTGAGGGACCCCCCTACGAGCAGTACTTC | CASGVTGEGPPYEQYF | TRBJ2-7 | TRBV9 | - | -
TGTGCCAGCAGGGGTATTTTGGCGAACACCGGGGAGCTGTTTTTT | CASRGILANTGELFF | TRBJ2-2 | TRBV12-3/TRBV12-4 | - | -
TGTGCCAGCAGTTCACAGCCAGGGAGCTCCTACGAGCAGTACTTC | CASSSQPGSSYEQYF | TRBJ2-7 | TRBV11-1 | - | few
TGTGCCAGCGGCGCAGAAGGAAACGAGCAGTACTTC | CASGAEGNEQYF | TRBJ2-7 | TRBV2 | - | few
TGCGCCAGCAGCTTGGGTGGAGAGTTAAACTATGGCTACACCTTC | CASSLGGELNYGYTF | TRBJ1-2 | TRBV5-1 | - | -
TGTGCCAGCAGCTCCCCGTCGGGGACACAGGAAAAACTGTTTTTT | CASSSPSGTQEKLFF | TRBJ1-4 | TRBV7-9 | - | -
TGTGCCACCCTAACACCCAGAGGAAAGGACTATGGCTACACCTTC | CATLTPRGKDYGYTF | TRBJ1-2 | TRBV10-3 | - | few
TGTGCCAGCAGCTTAGGAATGGTGGAGCAGTTCTTC | CASSLGMVEQFF | TRBJ2-1 | TRBV11-2 | - | -
TGCGCCAGCAGTGAGTGGTCAGGGTCCTACGAGCAGTACTTC | CASSEWSGSYEQYF | TRBJ2-7 | TRBV10-2 | - | -
TGTGCCAGCAGCCAGAGAGGCGTCGATGAGCAGTTCTTC | CASSQRGVDEQFF | TRBJ2-1 | TRBV3-1 | - | few
TGCGCCAGCAGCTTGGAAAGGGGGAGCGCAGATACGCAGTATTTT | CASSLERGSADTQYF | TRBJ2-3 | TRBV5-1 | - | many
TGTGCCAGCAGTTTAGGAATTAGCAATCACCCCCAGCATTTT | CASSLGISNHPQHF | TRBJ1-5 | TRBV27 | - | -
TGCGCCAGCAGTCACACCGGGCCCAATCCTGGCTACACCTTC | CASSHTGPNPGYTF | TRBJ1-2 | TRBV4-1 | - | -
TGTGCCAGCAGTTTCCTAGCGGGAGGAGATACGCAGTATTTT | CASSFLAGGDTQYF | TRBJ2-3 | TRBV27 | TRBD2 | -
TGTGCCACCAGTGATTCCCTCCAGACTTCCAATGGGGAGACCCAGTACTTC | CATSDSLQTSNGETQYF | TRBJ2-5 | TRBV24-1 | - | many
TGTGCCGGCAGTTACGACAGGAGGTCTGGGGAGCAGTACTTC | CAGSYDRRSGEQYF | TRBJ2-5 | TRBV6-6 | - | -
TGCAGTGCTAGAGAACACCGGGGGGAAAAACTGTTTTTT | CSAREHRGEKLFF | TRBJ1-4 | TRBV20-1 | - | few
TGTGCCAGCGGGGGACTAGCGGGAGAATCGGGTGAGCAGTTCTTC | CASGGLAGESGEQFF | TRBJ2-1 | TRBV6-1 | TRBD2 | -
TGTGCCAGCGGTTTGGGACTAGGGGATGAGCAGTTCTTC | CASGLGLGDEQFF | TRBJ2-1 | TRBV27 | TRBD2 | -
TGTGCCAGCAGCTTAGAACAGGGGGCCACTCACTACGAGCAGTACTTC | CASSLEQGATHYEQYF | TRBJ2-7 | TRBV7-8 | TRBD1 | few
TGTGCCAGCAGCTTAACGGGGAAGGGGGCGCCGGGGACAGATACGCAGTATTTT | CASSLTGKGAPGTDTQYF | TRBJ2-3 | TRBV7-3 | TRBD1 | -
TGCAGTGCTAGGTTAGCGGGGGGCCGCAACTACAATGAGCAGTTCTTC | CSARLAGGRNYNEQFF | TRBJ2-1 | TRBV20-1 | TRBD2 | -
TGCAGTGCTAGTAACGTCTTGACTAGCTACGAGCAGTACTTC | CSASNVLTSYEQYF | TRBJ2-7 | TRBV20-1 | - | -
TGTGCCAGCAGCTTCCACTCCTACAATGAGCAGTTCTTC | CASSFHSYNEQFF | TRBJ2-1 | TRBV7-3 | - | few
TGTGCCAGCAGTGCGATACAGGGGACCTACTACGAGCAGTACTTC | CASSAIQGTYYEQYF | TRBJ2-7 | TRBV6-1 | TRBD1 | few
TGTGCCAGCAGCCCGGGGCCCAGCGGGGGGTCCTCCTACAATGAGCAGTTCTTC | CASSPGPSGGSSYNEQFF | TRBJ2-1 | TRBV7-6 | TRBD2 | few
TGTGCCGCCGCCCCCCACCGGGACAGGGAACAAGAGACCCAGTACTTC | CAAAPHRDREQETQYF | TRBJ2-5 | TRBV27 | TRBD1 | -
TGTGCCAGCAATGGGGGCCCGAATGAAAAACTGTTTTTT | CASNGGPNEKLFF | TRBJ1-4 | TRBV7-8 | - | -
TGTGCCAGCAGTTCTATCCTACAGTACAATGAGCAGTTCTTC | CASSSILQYNEQFF | TRBJ2-1 | TRBV27 | - | few
TGCGCCAGCAGCCAAGATAGGGGACTAGCGGGGCGGGACACAGATACGCAGTATTTT | CASSQDRGLAGRDTDTQYF | TRBJ2-3 | TRBV4-1 | TRBD2 | -
TGTGCCAGCAGAAAAGCGGGAGGTACGCAGTATTTT | CASRKAGGTQYF | TRBJ2-3 | TRBV6-1 | TRBD2 | few
TGTGCCAGCAGCAAAGAGGGGGGGAACACTGAAGCTTTCTTT | CASSKEGGNTEAFF | TRBJ1-1 | TRBV21-1 | - | -
TGTGCCAGCAGCTCGGCCCGACCTACAGGGACCGGGGAGCTGTTTTTT | CASSSARPTGTGELFF | TRBJ2-2 | TRBV7-9 | - | -
TGTGCCAGCAGTGCTCTTGGCAGGGGGGACGGCTACACCTTC | CASSALGRGDGYTF | TRBJ1-2 | TRBV6-1 | TRBD1 | -
TGCGCCAGCAGCTTGTCTAGGACGGGGAGATTGTACAATGAGCAGTTCTTC | CASSLSRTGRLYNEQFF | TRBJ2-1 | TRBV5-1 | - | -
TGTGCCAGCAGTTTGGTGACACAAGAGACCCAGTACTTC | CASSLVTQETQYF | TRBJ2-5 | TRBV12-3/TRBV12-4 | - | many
TGTGCCAGCACCCTGGGGGGATCTGGGGCCAACGTCCTGACTTTC | CASTLGGSGANVLTF | TRBJ2-6 | TRBV12-3/TRBV12-4 | - | many
TGCAGTGCCGTGACGGGACAGGGGGTCGTAAGCACAGATACGCAGTATTTT | CSAVTGQGVVSTDTQYF | TRBJ2-3 | TRBV20-1 | TRBD1 | -